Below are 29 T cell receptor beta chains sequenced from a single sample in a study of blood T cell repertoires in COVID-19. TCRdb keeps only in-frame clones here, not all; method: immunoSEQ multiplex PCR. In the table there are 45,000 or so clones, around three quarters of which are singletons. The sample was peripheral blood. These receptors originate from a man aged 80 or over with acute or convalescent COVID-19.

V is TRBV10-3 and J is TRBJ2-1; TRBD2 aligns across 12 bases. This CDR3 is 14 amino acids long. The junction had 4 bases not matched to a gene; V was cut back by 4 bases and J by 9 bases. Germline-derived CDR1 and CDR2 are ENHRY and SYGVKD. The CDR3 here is CAISGPGLAGEQFF. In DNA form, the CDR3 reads TGTGCCATCAGTGGACCGGGACTAGCGGGTGAGCAGTTCTTC.

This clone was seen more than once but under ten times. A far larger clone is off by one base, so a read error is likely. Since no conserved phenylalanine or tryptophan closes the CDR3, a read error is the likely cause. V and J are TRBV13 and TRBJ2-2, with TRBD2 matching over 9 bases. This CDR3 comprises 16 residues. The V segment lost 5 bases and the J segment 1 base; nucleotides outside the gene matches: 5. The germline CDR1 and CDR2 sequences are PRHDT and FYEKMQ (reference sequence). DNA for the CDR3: TGTGCCAGCAGCCCCGGGACTAGCTGGAACACCGGGGAGCTGTTTGTT. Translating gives CASSPGTSWNTGELFV.

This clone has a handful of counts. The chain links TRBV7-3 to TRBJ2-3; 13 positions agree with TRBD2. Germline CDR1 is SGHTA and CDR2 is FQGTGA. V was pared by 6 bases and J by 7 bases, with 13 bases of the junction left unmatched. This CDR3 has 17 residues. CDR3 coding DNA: TGTGCCAGCAGTTCGATTGGACTAGCGGGAGAAGGAAATACGCAGTATTTT. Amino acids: CASSSIGLAGEGNTQYF.

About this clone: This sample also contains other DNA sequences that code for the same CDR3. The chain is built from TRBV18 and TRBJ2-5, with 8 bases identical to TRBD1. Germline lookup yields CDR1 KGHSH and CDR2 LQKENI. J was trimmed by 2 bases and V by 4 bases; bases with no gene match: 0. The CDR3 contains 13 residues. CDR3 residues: CASSRDRQETQYF. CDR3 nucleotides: TGTGCCAGCTCACGGGACAGGCAAGAGACCCAGTACTTC.

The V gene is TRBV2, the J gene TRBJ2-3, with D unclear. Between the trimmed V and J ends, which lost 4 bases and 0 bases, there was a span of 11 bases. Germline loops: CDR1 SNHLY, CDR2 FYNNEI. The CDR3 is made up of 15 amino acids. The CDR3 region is CASSAEALSTDTQYF. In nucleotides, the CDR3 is TGTGCCAGCAGTGCAGAGGCCCTCAGCACAGATACGCAGTATTTT.

This CDR3 reads CASSLGLAKNIQYF. The CDR3 nucleotides read TGTGCCAGCAGCTTGGGGCTAGCCAAAAACATTCAGTACTTC. The chain recombines TRBV5-5 with TRBJ2-4; no clear D. The V gene's germline CDR1 is SGHKS and CDR2 YYEKEE (reference sequence). This CDR3 contains 14 residues. V was cut by 0 bases and J by 0 bases, with 4 bases left in between.

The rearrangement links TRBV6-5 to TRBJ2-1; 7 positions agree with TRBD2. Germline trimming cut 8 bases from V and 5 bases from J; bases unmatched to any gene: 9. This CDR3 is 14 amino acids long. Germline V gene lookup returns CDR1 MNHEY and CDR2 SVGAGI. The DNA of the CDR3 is TGTGCCAGCGGGGGGGGAGGGCCGAACAATGAGCAGTTCTTC. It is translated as CASGGGGPNNEQFF.

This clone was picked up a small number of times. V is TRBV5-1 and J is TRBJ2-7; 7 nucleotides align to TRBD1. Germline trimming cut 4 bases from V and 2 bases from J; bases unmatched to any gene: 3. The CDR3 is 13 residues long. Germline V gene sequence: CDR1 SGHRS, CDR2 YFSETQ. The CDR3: CASSRQGTYEQYF. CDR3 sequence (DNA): TGCGCCAGCAGCCGACAGGGAACCTACGAGCAGTACTTC.

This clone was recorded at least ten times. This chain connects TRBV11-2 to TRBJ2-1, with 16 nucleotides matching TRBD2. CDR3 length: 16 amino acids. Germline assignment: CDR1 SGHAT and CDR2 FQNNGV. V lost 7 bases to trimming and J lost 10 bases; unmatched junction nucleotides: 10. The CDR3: CASTSPGTSGRAEQFF. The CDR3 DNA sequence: TGTGCCAGCACCTCCCCCGGGACTAGCGGGAGGGCGGAGCAGTTCTTC. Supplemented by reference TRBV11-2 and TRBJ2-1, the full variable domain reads EAGVAQSPRYKIIEKRQSVAFWCNPISGHATLYWYQQILGQGPKLLIQFQNNGVVDDSQLPKDRFSAERLKGVDSTLKIQPAKLEDSAVYLCASTSPGTSGRAEQFFGPGTRLTVL.

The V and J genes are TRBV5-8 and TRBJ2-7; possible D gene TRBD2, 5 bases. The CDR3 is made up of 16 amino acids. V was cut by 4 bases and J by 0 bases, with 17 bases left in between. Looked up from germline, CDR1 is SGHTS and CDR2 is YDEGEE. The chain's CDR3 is CASSPSFGLHSYEQYF. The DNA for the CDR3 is TGTGCCAGCAGCCCTTCATTCGGACTCCACTCCTACGAGCAGTACTTC.

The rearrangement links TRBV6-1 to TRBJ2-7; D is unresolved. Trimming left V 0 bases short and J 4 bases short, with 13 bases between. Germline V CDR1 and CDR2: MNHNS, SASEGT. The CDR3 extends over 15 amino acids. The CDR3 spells CASSEALRVPYEQYF. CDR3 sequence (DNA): TGTGCCAGCAGTGAAGCGCTTCGGGTTCCTTACGAGCAGTACTTC.

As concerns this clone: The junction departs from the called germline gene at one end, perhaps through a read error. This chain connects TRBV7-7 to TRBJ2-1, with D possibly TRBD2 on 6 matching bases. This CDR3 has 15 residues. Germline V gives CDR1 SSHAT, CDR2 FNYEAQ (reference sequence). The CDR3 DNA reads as TGTGCTAGCAGCTTAGCGCTAGCGTCATACAATGAGCAGTTCTTC. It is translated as CASSLALASYNEQFF.

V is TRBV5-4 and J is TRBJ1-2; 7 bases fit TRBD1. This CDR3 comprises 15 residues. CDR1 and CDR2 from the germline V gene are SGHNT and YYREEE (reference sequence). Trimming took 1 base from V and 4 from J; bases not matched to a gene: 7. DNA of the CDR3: TGTGCCAGCAGCTTGACCTCACAGGGGCTCTATGGCTACACCTTC. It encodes CASSLTSQGLYGYTF.

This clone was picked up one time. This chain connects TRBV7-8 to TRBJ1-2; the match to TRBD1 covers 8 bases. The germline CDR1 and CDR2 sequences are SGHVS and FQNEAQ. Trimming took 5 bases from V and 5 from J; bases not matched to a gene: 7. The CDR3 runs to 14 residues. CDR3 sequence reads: CASSILTGAYGYTF. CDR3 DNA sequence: TGTGCCAGCAGCATCCTGACAGGGGCATATGGCTACACCTTC.

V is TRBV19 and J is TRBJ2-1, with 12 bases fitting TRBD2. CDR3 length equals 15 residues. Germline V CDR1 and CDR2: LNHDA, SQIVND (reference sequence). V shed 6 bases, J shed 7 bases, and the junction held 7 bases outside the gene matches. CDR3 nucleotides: TGTGCCAGTAGAGAGACTAGCGGGAGAAGAAATGAGCAGTTCTTC. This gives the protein CASRETSGRRNEQFF.

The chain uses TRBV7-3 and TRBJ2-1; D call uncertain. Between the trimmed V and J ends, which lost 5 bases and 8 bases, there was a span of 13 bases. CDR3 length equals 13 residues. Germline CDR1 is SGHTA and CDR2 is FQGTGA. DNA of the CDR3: TGTGCCAGCAGCAGAACCCCACAAGATGAGCAGTTCTTC. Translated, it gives CASSRTPQDEQFF.

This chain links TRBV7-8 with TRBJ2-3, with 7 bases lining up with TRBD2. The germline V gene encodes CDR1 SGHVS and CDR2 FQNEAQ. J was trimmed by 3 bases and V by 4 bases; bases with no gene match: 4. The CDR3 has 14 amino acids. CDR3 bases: TGTGCCAGCAGCTGGACCGGGGGGACAGATACGCAGTATTTT. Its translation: CASSWTGGTDTQYF.

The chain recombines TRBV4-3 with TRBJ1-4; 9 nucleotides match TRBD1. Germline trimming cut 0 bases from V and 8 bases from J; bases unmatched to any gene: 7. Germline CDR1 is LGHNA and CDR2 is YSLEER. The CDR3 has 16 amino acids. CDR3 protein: CASSQDVTGGGEKLFF. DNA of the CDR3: TGCGCCAGCAGCCAAGATGTGACAGGGGGTGGCGAAAAACTGTTTTTT.

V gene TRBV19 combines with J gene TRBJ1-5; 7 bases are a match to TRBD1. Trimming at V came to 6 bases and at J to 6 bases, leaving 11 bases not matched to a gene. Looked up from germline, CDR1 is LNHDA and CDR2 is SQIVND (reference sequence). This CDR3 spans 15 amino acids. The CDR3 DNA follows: TGTGCCAGTAGGTTCGAGAGGGGGCGAGGTCAGCCCCAGCATTTT. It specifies CASRFERGRGQPQHF. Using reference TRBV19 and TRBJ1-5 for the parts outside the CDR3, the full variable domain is DGGITQSPKYLFRKEGQNVTLSCEQNLNHDAMYWYRQDPGQGLRLIYYSQIVNDFQKGDIAEGYSVSREKKESFPLTVTSAQKNPTAFYLCASRFERGRGQPQHFGDGTRLSIL.

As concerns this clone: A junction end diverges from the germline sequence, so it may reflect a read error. The CDR3 sequence is CATSNPTGQGTQYF. CDR3 bases: TGTGCCACCAGCAACCCGACAGGCCAAGGGACCCAGTACTTC. V usage is TRBV15 and J usage is TRBJ2-5, with D possibly TRBD1 on 6 matching bases. The germline V gene has CDR1 LNHNV and CDR2 YYDKDF (reference sequence). The CDR3 is 14 residues long.

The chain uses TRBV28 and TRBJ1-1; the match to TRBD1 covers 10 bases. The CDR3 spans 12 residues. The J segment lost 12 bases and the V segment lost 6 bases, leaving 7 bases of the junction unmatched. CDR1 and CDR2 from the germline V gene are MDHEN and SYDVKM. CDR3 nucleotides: TGTGCCAGCAGCTGGGACAGGGGTACGACTTTCTTT. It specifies CASSWDRGTTFF.

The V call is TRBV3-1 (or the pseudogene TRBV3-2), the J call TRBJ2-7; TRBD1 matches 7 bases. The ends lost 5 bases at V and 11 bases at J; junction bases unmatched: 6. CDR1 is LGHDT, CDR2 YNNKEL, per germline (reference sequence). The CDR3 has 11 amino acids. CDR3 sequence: CASSGMDRKYF. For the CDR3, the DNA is TGTGCCAGCAGCGGTATGGACAGGAAGTACTTC.

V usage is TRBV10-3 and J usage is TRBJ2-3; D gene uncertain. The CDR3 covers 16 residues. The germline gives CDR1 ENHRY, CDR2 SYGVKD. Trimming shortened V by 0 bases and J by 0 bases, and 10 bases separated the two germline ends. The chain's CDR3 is CAISESKALSTDTQYF. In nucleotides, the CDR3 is TGTGCCATCAGTGAGTCGAAAGCCTTGAGCACAGATACGCAGTATTTT.

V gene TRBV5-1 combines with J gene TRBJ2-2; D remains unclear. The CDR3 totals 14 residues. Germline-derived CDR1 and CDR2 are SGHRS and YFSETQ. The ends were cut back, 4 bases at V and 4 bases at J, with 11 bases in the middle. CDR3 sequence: CASSPEGATGELFF. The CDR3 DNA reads TGCGCCAGCAGCCCCGAAGGAGCCACCGGGGAGCTGTTTTTT.

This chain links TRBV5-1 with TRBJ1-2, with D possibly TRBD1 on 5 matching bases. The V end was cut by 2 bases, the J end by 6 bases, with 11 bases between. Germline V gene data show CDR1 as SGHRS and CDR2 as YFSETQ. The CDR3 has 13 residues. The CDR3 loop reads CASSFSGNDGYTF. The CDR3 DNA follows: TGCGCCAGCAGCTTTTCAGGGAACGATGGCTACACCTTC. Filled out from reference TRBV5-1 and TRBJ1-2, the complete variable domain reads KAGVTQTPRYLIKTRGQQVTLSCSPISGHRSVSWYQQTPGQGLQFLFEYFSETQRNKGNFPGRFSGRQFSNSRSEMNVSTLELGDSALYLCASSFSGNDGYTFGSGTRLTVV.

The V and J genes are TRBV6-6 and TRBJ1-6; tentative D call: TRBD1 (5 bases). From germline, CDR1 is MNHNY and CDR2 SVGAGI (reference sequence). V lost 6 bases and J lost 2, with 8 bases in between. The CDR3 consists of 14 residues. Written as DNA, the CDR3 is TGTGCCAGCAGAGGACAAGCCTATAATTCACCCCTCCACTTT. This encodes CASRGQAYNSPLHF.

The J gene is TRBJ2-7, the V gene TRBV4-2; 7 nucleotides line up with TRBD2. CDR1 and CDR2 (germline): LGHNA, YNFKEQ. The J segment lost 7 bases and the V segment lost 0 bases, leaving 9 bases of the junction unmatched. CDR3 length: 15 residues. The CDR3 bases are TGTGCCAGCAGCCAAGAGACGGGAGCGGGGCGAGAGCAGTACTTC. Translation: CASSQETGAGREQYF.

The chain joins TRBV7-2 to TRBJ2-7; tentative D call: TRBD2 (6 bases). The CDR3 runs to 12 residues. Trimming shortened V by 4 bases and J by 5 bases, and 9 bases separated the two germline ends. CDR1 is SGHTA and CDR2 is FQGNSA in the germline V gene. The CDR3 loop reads CASSSRTNEQYF. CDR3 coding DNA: TGTGCCAGCAGCTCCAGGACTAACGAGCAGTACTTC.

The CDR3 DNA is TGTGCCACCAGTGATTTAAACAGCCTGACGTTACAGGGGAGAATCGAGGACACTGAAGCTTTCTTT. Its translation: CATSDLNSLTLQGRIEDTEAFF. The V call is TRBV24-1, the J call TRBJ1-1, with 7 positions matching TRBD1. The trim removed 1 base at V and 3 bases at J, leaving 25 bases unmatched. This CDR3 region has 22 residues. Germline V gives CDR1 KGHDR, CDR2 SFDVKD.